This T cell receptor beta chain was obtained from a study of CD8 T cells in Susac syndrome. 0.5 to 1 ug RNA was reverse transcribed with random hexamers. Each CDR3 protein gets one entry after TCRdb re-called the immunoSEQ multiplex PCR reads with MiXCR. The data show 200,000 or so distinct CDR3 sequences, about 94% seen once. The receptor was isolated from a human donor with multiple sclerosis. The specimen sequenced was CD4+ T cells from PBMCs.

Here the CDR3 DNA reads TGTGCCAGCAGTTACCTCAGAGACGGCTACACCTTC. This sequence encodes CASSYLRDGYTF. V gene TRBV6-6 combines with J gene TRBJ1-2; D ambiguous. With 2 bases removed from V and 8 bases from J, the gap between germline ends came to 9 bases. CDR3 length: 12 residues. The germline CDR1 and CDR2 sequences are MNHNY and SVGAGI (reference sequence).